The 21 T cell receptor beta chains listed next were all sequenced from one sample in a study of OX40 agonist ivuxolimab in advanced cancers. TCRdb's table, derived via immunoSEQ multiplex PCR, lists solely in-frame clones and lacks some. The repertoire holds 45,000 to 65,000 clones, with approximately 78% as singletons. The input for sequencing was CD4+ or CD8+ T cells sorted from blood, taken in a trial of the OX40 agonist ivuxolimab. These receptors came from an adult with an advanced solid tumor such as melanoma, head and neck, liver or kidney cancer.

This clone was detected only once. The chain employs TRBV19 and TRBJ1-5; D is undetermined. Trimming shortened V by 4 bases and J by 0 bases, and 7 bases separated the two germline ends. The CDR3 covers 14 residues. The germline CDR1 and CDR2 sequences are LNHDA and SQIVND (reference sequence). CDR3 in DNA: TGTGCCAGTAGTAGGAACCCTAGCAATCAGCCCCAGCATTTT. As protein: CASSRNPSNQPQHF.

This clone was seen a few times. The chain uses TRBV12-5 and TRBJ2-1; D is unresolved. V gave up 5 bases and J gave up 6 bases, with 11 bases separating them. The CDR3 is made up of 13 amino acids. Per the germline V gene, CDR1 is LGHNT and CDR2 is FRNRAP. The CDR3, as DNA: TGTGCTAGTGGTCACCTGTCTGGCAATGAGCAGTTCTTC. It codes for CASGHLSGNEQFF.

V and J are TRBV29-1 and TRBJ1-4; TRBD1 aligns across 7 bases. Germline values: CDR1 SQVTM, CDR2 ANQGSEA. CDR3 length: 13 residues. V was clipped by 5 bases and J by 4 bases; unmatched bases: 4. CDR3 in amino acids: CSVTGTDNEKLFF. As DNA, the CDR3 is TGCAGCGTTACCGGGACAGATAATGAAAAACTGTTTTTT.

This rearrangement joins TRBV19 to TRBJ2-7, with D tentatively TRBD1 (6 bases). The CDR3 loop spans 15 amino acids. Trimming pared 6 bases from V and 0 bases from J, leaving 15 bases between. The germline CDR1 and CDR2 sequences are LNHDA and SQIVND (reference sequence). Written as DNA, the CDR3 is TGTGCCAGTAGAGAAACTCGGGACACCTCCTACGAGCAGTACTTC. It specifies CASRETRDTSYEQYF.

CDR3 DNA sequence: TGCAGCGTGAGAGTGGGGGAGACCCAGTACTTC. Translated: CSVRVGETQYF. The chain has TRBV29-1 and TRBJ2-5; no clear D. V lost 6 bases and J 5 bases, leaving 10 bases between the germline ends. The CDR3 runs to 11 residues. Per germline, CDR1 SQVTM and CDR2 ANQGSEA.

J is TRBJ1-5 and V is TRBV28, with D hard to call. The V gene's germline CDR1 is MDHEN and CDR2 SYDVKM. CDR3 size: 12 residues. The V and J ends lost 2 bases and 7 bases respectively, with 6 bases between them. This CDR3 reads CASSLLRQPQHF. Here the CDR3 DNA reads TGTGCCAGCAGTTTACTCCGGCAGCCCCAGCATTTT.

Note on this clone: Distinct nucleotide sequences in the sample also encode this CDR3. The chain carries TRBV7-2 and TRBJ1-3, with D maybe TRBD1 (5 bases). Germline V gene sequence: CDR1 SGHTA, CDR2 FQGNSA. This CDR3 has 14 amino acids. Trimming removed 2 bases at V and 4 bases at J, with 9 bases between. The CDR3 spells CASSLRGGGNTIYF. CDR3 in DNA: TGTGCCAGCAGCTTACGGGGGGGAGGAAACACCATATATTTT.

In DNA, the CDR3 is TGCGCCAGCAGCTTGGCGGGCACAGATACGCAGTATTTT. Protein product: CASSLAGTDTQYF. The V call is TRBV5-1, the J call TRBJ2-3; no clear D. The germline CDR1 and CDR2 sequences are SGHRS and YFSETQ. This CDR3 has 13 residues. V gave up 0 bases and J gave up 1 base, with 3 bases separating them. The whole variable domain, filled in from reference TRBV5-1 and TRBJ2-3, reads KAGVTQTPRYLIKTRGQQVTLSCSPISGHRSVSWYQQTPGQGLQFLFEYFSETQRNKGNFPGRFSGRQFSNSRSEMNVSTLELGDSALYLCASSLAGTDTQYFGPGTRLTVL.

This clone was detected only a few times. V and J are TRBV28 and TRBJ2-3; D may correspond to TRBD1 or TRBD2 (5 bases each). The germline V gene has CDR1 MDHEN and CDR2 SYDVKM. Trimming shortened V by 6 bases and J by 0 bases, and 10 bases separated the two germline ends. The CDR3 is made up of 14 amino acids. Written as DNA, the CDR3 is TGTGCCAGCAGGGGGTGGGGGAGCACAGATACGCAGTATTTT. Its protein product is CASRGWGSTDTQYF. Full variable domain (remainder filled in from reference TRBV28 and TRBJ2-3): DVKVTQSSRYLVKRTGEKVFLECVQDMDHENMFWYRQDPGLGLRLIYFSYDVKMKEKGDIPEGYSVSREKKERFSLILESASTNQTSMYLCASRGWGSTDTQYFGPGTRLTVL.

Only one count was recorded for this clone. The CDR3 loop is CASSLGGTGLIYTF. CDR3 in DNA: TGTGCCAGCAGCTTAGGGGGGACAGGGCTGATCTACACCTTC. The V call is TRBV7-9, the J call TRBJ1-2, with TRBD1 matching 9 bases. V shed 1 base, J shed 10 bases, and the junction held 7 bases outside the gene matches. Germline V gives CDR1 SEHNR, CDR2 FQNEAQ (reference sequence). The CDR3 sequence is 14 residues long.

The CDR3 sequence is CASSPGLAGGRDTQYF. CDR3 DNA: TGTGCCAGCAGCCCGGGACTAGCGGGGGGGAGAGATACGCAGTATTTT. The gene calls are TRBV5-4 and TRBJ2-3; TRBD2 aligns across 16 bases. Per the germline V gene, CDR1 is SGHNT and CDR2 is YYREEE (reference sequence). The CDR3 covers 16 residues. The V gene end was trimmed by 4 bases and the J gene end by 5 bases; junction bases not matched to a gene: 4.

Comment on this clone: The same CDR3 arises from other DNA sequences in this sample as well. This chain links TRBV7-2 with TRBJ1-6, with D uncertain. Germline V gene data show CDR1 as SGHTA and CDR2 as FQGNSA. The CDR3 is 14 amino acids. Trimming took off 5 bases at V and 4 bases at J, with 9 bases between the two ends. The CDR3 spells CASSLGPYNSPLHF. Here the CDR3 DNA reads TGTGCCAGCAGCCTTGGACCTTATAATTCACCCCTCCACTTT.

The chain employs TRBV19 and TRBJ2-5, with D perhaps TRBD1 (5 bases). CDR3 size: 14 residues. The V and J ends lost 5 bases and 2 bases respectively, with 12 bases between them. CDR1 is LNHDA, CDR2 SQIVND, per germline (reference sequence). The DNA of the CDR3 is TGTGCCAGTAGTGTCCAGGGATCTCAAGAGACCCAGTACTTC. Its translation: CASSVQGSQETQYF. Full variable domain (rest looked up from reference TRBV19 and TRBJ2-5): DGGITQSPKYLFRKEGQNVTLSCEQNLNHDAMYWYRQDPGQGLRLIYYSQIVNDFQKGDIAEGYSVSREKKESFPLTVTSAQKNPTAFYLCASSVQGSQETQYFGPGTRLLVL.

This sequence joins TRBV12-5 and TRBJ2-7, with TRBD1 as a possible D gene (6 bases). The CDR3 is 12 residues long. The germline CDR1 and CDR2 sequences are LGHNT and FRNRAP. Trimming shortened V by 7 bases and J by 3 bases, and 10 bases separated the two germline ends. The CDR3 DNA reads TGTGCTAGTGTTAAACAGGGCTACGAGCAGTACTTC. Translation gives CASVKQGYEQYF.

The chain combines TRBV11-2 with TRBJ2-1; 13 bases match TRBD2. Germline CDR1 SGHAT, CDR2 FQNNGV. The CDR3 is 16 residues long. After removal of 3 bases from V and 6 bases from J, the junction contained 5 bases not matched to a gene. For the CDR3, the DNA is TGTGCCAGCAGCTTGACTAGCGGGGGGCTCTTCAATGAGCAGTTCTTC. Translated, it gives CASSLTSGGLFNEQFF.

This chain uses TRBV5-4 with TRBJ1-2; D is unclear. Germline CDR1 SGHNT, CDR2 YYREEE (reference sequence). Trimming shortened V by 0 bases and J by 4 bases, and 7 bases separated the two germline ends. The CDR3 extends over 13 amino acids. The CDR3 bases are TGTGCCAGCAGCTTGGCGGGCGGCTATGGCTACACCTTC. Translating gives CASSLAGGYGYTF.

V gene TRBV10-3 combines with J gene TRBJ1-1; TRBD1 matches at 9 bases. Looked up from germline, CDR1 is ENHRY and CDR2 is SYGVKD. The CDR3 has 14 amino acids. V trimming: 7 bases; J trimming: 2 bases; junction bases outside the gene matches: 5. CDR3 coding DNA: TGTGCCATCAAGGGACAGGGTGGAAACACTGAAGCTTTCTTT. Translated: CAIKGQGGNTEAFF.

In its sample, this clone was seen once. This chain connects TRBV6-1 to TRBJ2-1, with 9 nucleotides matching TRBD2. Germline V gene data show CDR1 as MNHNS and CDR2 as SASEGT. The CDR3 consists of 14 residues. Unmatched junction bases numbered 7, after V lost 3 bases and J lost 10 bases. The CDR3 sequence: CASSDWRGGQEQFF. The CDR3 nucleotides are TGTGCCAGCAGTGATTGGCGGGGGGGCCAAGAGCAGTTCTTC.

The chain couples TRBV5-1 to TRBJ1-6; 7 nucleotides agree with TRBD1. V was pared by 4 bases and J by 7 bases, with 8 bases of the junction left unmatched. Germline CDR1 and CDR2: SGHRS and YFSETQ. The CDR3 covers 15 residues. The CDR3 bases are TGCGCCAGCAGCGCGACAGGGAAGGACAATTCACCCCTCCACTTT. The encoded protein is CASSATGKDNSPLHF.

The chain joins TRBV5-6 to TRBJ1-1; weak D call: TRBD1 (5 bases). The germline gives CDR1 SGHDT, CDR2 YYEEEE. Trimming pared 1 base from V and 5 bases from J, leaving 6 bases between. CDR3 length equals 12 residues. CDR3 in DNA: TGTGCCAGCAGCTTGACAGGTACTGAAGCTTTCTTT. As protein: CASSLTGTEAFF.

The rearrangement links TRBV5-4 to TRBJ1-2; a possible D gene is TRBD1 (5 bases). The germline gives CDR1 SGHNT, CDR2 YYREEE (reference sequence). The CDR3 spans 13 residues. V was shortened by 4 bases and J by 10 bases, with 17 bases between the two germline ends. This chain's CDR3 is CASSVDRLASYTF. The CDR3, as DNA: TGTGCCAGCAGCGTCGACAGACTCGCCTCCTACACCTTC.